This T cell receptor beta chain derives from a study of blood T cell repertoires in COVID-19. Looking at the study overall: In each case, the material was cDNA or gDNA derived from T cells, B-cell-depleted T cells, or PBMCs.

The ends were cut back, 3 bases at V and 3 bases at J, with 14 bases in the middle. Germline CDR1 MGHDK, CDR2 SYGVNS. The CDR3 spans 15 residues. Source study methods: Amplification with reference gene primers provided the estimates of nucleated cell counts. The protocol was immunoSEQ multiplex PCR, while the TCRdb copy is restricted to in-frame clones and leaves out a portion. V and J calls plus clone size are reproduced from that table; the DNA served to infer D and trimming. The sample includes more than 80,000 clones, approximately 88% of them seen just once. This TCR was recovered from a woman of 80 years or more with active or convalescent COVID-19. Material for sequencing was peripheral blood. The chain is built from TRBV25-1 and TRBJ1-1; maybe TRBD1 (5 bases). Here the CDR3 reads CASSDPSGGYTEAFF. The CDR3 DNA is TGTGCCAGCAGTGATCCTTCGGGGGGGTACACTGAAGCTTTCTTT.